These T cell receptor beta chains were read from a single sample in a study of technical replicates of blood from a few donors. TCRdb's copy holds only in-frame clones and misses some; the assay was immunoSEQ multiplex PCR. The data hold approximately 69,000 clones, with over 75% observed a single time. Input material: PBMCs. The source of these receptors is a human donor in good health. Some clones in this sample may be carry-over from other donors' samples. CDR3s include the opening cysteine and the closing phenylalanine or tryptophan. The order of the fields is D gene, J gene, V gene, clone size, CDR3 DNA, CDR3 protein. The D gene is left open where the match is weak. Size values are once, few and many counts, or a class for expanded clones, and some rows have none.

>.|TRBJ2-5|TRBV7-2|.
TGTGCCAGCAGCTTAGGCGGTCGGGAGACCCAGTACTTC
CASSLGGRETQYF
>TRBD2|TRBJ2-5|TRBV5-1|.
TGCGCCAGCAGCTTGGGGACTAGCGGGAGACCTGGGGGAGAGACCCAGTACTTC
CASSLGTSGRPGGETQYF
>.|TRBJ1-3|TRBV6-5|.
TGTGCCACCAGTTTGGGGCTCTCTGGAAACACCATATATTTT
CATSLGLSGNTIYF
>.|TRBJ1-5|TRBV7-9|.
TGTGCCAGCAGCGGAGAGAATCAGCCCCAGCATTTT
CASSGENQPQHF
>TRBD2|TRBJ2-2|TRBV5-6|.
TGTGCCAGCAGCCGGGACTACTCGCCCGGGGAGCTGTTTTTT
CASSRDYSPGELFF
>.|TRBJ2-7|TRBV5-1|.
TGCGCCAGCAGGTCGGGCGGGTTGGTTCCCTCCTACGAGCAGTACTTC
CASRSGGLVPSYEQYF
>.|TRBJ1-5|TRBV7-6|once
TGTGCCAGCAGCTTAGAACAGAACAATCAGCCCCAGCATTTT
CASSLEQNNQPQHF
>TRBD1|TRBJ1-5|TRBV10-3|few
TGTGCCATCAGTGAGGGAGGGGGCGGCAATCAGCCCCAGCATTTT
CAISEGGGGNQPQHF
>.|TRBJ2-1|TRBV4-2|.
TGTGCCAGCAGCCAGGGGGGTCTGGATGAGCAGTTCTTC
CASSQGGLDEQFF
>.|TRBJ1-5|TRBV10-3|.
TGTGCCATCAGCTCAGAATCAGGCCCCCAGCATTTT
CAISSESGPQHF
>.|TRBJ1-5|TRBV19|.
TGTGCCAGCGATCGGCAGGGTGATTGGAATCAGCCCCAGCATTTT
CASDRQGDWNQPQHF
>.|TRBJ2-1|TRBV7-8|.
TGTGCCAGCAGCCGCCGTCGGGACTTTGTAAACAATGAGCAGTTCTTC
CASSRRRDFVNNEQFF
>.|TRBJ2-1|TRBV7-8|.
TGTGCCAGCAGCTCCCAGCAGGAGGGTAGCAATGAGCAGTTCTTC
CASSSQQEGSNEQFF
>TRBD2|TRBJ2-1|TRBV6-5|.
TGTGCCAGCAGGGCGGGGGACGGGAATGAGCAGTTCTTC
CASRAGDGNEQFF
>TRBD1|TRBJ1-1|TRBV7-9|.
TGTGCCAGCAGCCGCAGGGGGGACACTGAAGCTTTCTTT
CASSRRGDTEAFF
>.|TRBJ1-1|TRBV30|.
TGTGCCTGGGGCTTGGACAGCATGAACACTGAAGCTTTCTTT
CAWGLDSMNTEAFF
>.|TRBJ2-3|TRBV6-6|.
TGTGCCAGCAGTTACTCGGAGGTAGATACGCAGTATTTT
CASSYSEVDTQYF
>TRBD1|TRBJ2-5|TRBV11-2|.
TGTGCCAGCAGCACTCGACAGGGTGGGACCCAGTACTTC
CASSTRQGGTQYF
>.|TRBJ2-3|TRBV14|.
TGTGCCAGCAGCCAAGGACTTGCAGATACGCAGTATTTT
CASSQGLADTQYF
>.|TRBJ2-7|TRBV18|.
TGTGCCAGCTCACCAGTCGAGATGAGATATGCCCTACCGTCCGAGCAGTACTTC
CASSPVEMRYALPSEQYF
>.|TRBJ2-7|TRBV7-5|.
TGTGCCAGCAGCCAAGTGGGGGGCGAGCAGTACTTC
CASSQVGGEQYF
>.|TRBJ2-3|TRBV6-1|.
TGTGCCAGCAGTGAGTCCACAGGCACAGATACGCAGTATTTT
CASSESTGTDTQYF
>TRBD2|TRBJ2-3|TRBV2|.
TGTGCCAGCCGGGGGACACTAGCGGGAGTTACGCAGTATTTT
CASRGTLAGVTQYF
>TRBD2|TRBJ2-5|TRBV7-6|.
TGTGCCAGCAGCAGCGAGGGGAGGGGAGAGACCCAGTACTTC
CASSSEGRGETQYF
>.|TRBJ1-1|TRBV7-9|.
TGTGCCAGCACCCCTCGGGTGGATGAAGCTTTCTTT
CASTPRVDEAFF
>TRBD1|TRBJ1-2|TRBV19|.
TGTGCCACCGACAGGGTTGGGTATGGCTACACCTTC
CATDRVGYGYTF
>TRBD2|TRBJ2-5|TRBV9|.
TGTGCCAGCATCCGAAGGACTAGCGGTTCTCCTTGCCCAGAGACCCAGTACTTC
CASIRRTSGSPCPETQYF
>.|TRBJ1-5|TRBV14|.
TGTGCCAGCAGCCACGACCGGGCTCCGGGACACAGCAATCAGCCCCAGCATTTT
CASSHDRAPGHSNQPQHF
>TRBD1|TRBJ2-7|TRBV5-1|.
TGCGCCAGCAGCTGGGGGACAGGAGGCTACGAGCAGTACTTC
CASSWGTGGYEQYF
>TRBD1|TRBJ1-6|TRBV7-2|.
TGTGCCAGCAGCATCAACAGGGGCGGGAATTCACCCCTCCACTTT
CASSINRGGNSPLHF
>.|TRBJ1-3|TRBV5-3|.
TGTGCCAGAAGCCCCCAGGGGAAGGTTTTGGGAAACACCATATATTTT
CARSPQGKVLGNTIYF
>.|TRBJ2-1|TRBV20-1|.
TGCAGTGCCACCGGTGCCAATGAGCAGTTCTTC
CSATGANEQFF
>TRBD1|TRBJ1-3|TRBV7-2|.
TGTGCCAGCAGCCAGGACAGGACTCCTGGAAACACCATATATTTT
CASSQDRTPGNTIYF
>TRBD2|TRBJ2-3|TRBV7-6|.
TGTGCCAGCAGCACTAGCGGGGGAAGGGCAGATACGCAGTATTTT
CASSTSGGRADTQYF
>TRBD2|TRBJ2-5|TRBV7-2|.
TGTGCCAGCAGTCAGCGGGAGTTGGCGACCCAGTACTTC
CASSQRELATQYF
>.|TRBJ2-1|TRBV4-3|once
TGCGCCAGCAGCCAAGATCGGACTACGGGGAACAATGAGCAGTTCTTC
CASSQDRTTGNNEQFF